This T cell receptor (beta chain) was identified in a study of cytomegalovirus exposure and HLA in healthy donors. PCR primers comprised 60 Vbeta and 13 Jbeta primers. Profiling relied on immunoSEQ multiplex PCR, and the TCRdb table lists in-frame clones only, not all of them. Its listing shows around 210,000 clones. CDR1 is GTSNPN, CDR2 SVGIG, per germline (reference sequence). The V and J ends lost 2 bases and 5 bases, in that order; junction bases with no gene match: 9. This CDR3 contains 14 residues. The source of this sequence is a woman aged 30 to 39 in good health and CMV-seropositive. The chain is built from TRBV30 and TRBJ2-7; 7 bases match TRBD1. The sequenced sample was PBMCs. The DNA for the CDR3 is TGTGCCTGGAGTCACCGTACAGGGGTGAACGAGCAGTACTTC. It translates to CAWSHRTGVNEQYF.